Reported below is one T cell receptor (beta chain). The antigen is undetermined. The sample is drawn from a study of cytomegalovirus exposure and HLA in healthy donors. Regarding the study as a whole: Confirmation was obtained in vitro that a few CMV-associated chains are specific for CMV antigens.

13 Jbeta primers and 60 Vbeta primers were used for the PCR. Sequencing was performed with immunoSEQ multiplex PCR; in TCRdb, only in-frame clones are kept and a portion is missing. In the table there are around 94,000 clones, roughly three quarters of which are singletons. The CDR3 consists of 17 residues. Trimming removed 7 bases from V and 5 bases from J, with 25 bases in between. The germline CDR1 and CDR2 sequences are SGHRS and YFSETQ. This chain connects TRBV5-1 to TRBJ2-1; the D gene is possibly TRBD2 (6 bases). This sequence originates from a woman aged 40 to 50 in good health and CMV-seronegative. Sequences were obtained from PBMCs. CDR3 coding DNA: TGCGCCAGCCGCCCAACTCCGGGACTCACGGCCCACAATGAGCAGTTCTTC. Translated: CASRPTPGLTAHNEQFF.